These 31 T cell receptor beta chains share one sample of origin, sequenced in a study of blood T cell repertoires in COVID-19. TCRdb's copy holds only in-frame clones and misses some; the assay was immunoSEQ multiplex PCR. The profile shows 65,000 to 90,000 clones, about 87% of them singletons. What was sequenced was peripheral blood. These receptor sequences come from a woman aged 80 or over with acute or convalescent COVID-19.

This chain uses TRBV4-3 with TRBJ2-5, with 7 bases lining up with TRBD1. Germline-derived CDR1 and CDR2 are LGHNA and YSLEER. Trimming took 0 bases from V and 7 from J; bases not matched to a gene: 8. The CDR3 length is 15 residues. The CDR3 reads CASSQDPRQGGTQYF. The DNA of the CDR3 is TGCGCCAGCAGCCAAGATCCCCGACAGGGCGGGACCCAGTACTTC.

The CDR3 DNA is TGTGCCAGCAGCTACCAGCCGGGGGGAATAACTGAAGCTTTCTTT. Amino acid sequence: CASSYQPGGITEAFF. The rearrangement uses TRBV6-5 and TRBJ1-1, with D possibly matching TRBD1 (5 bases). The CDR3 totals 15 residues. CDR1 is MNHEY and CDR2 is SVGAGI in the germline V gene. V lost 6 bases and J 5 bases, leaving 19 bases between the germline ends.

The CDR3 region has the DNA TGTGCCAGCAGTGAGGTCGGGGGGACTCGTAATTCACCCCTCCACTTT. Encoded protein: CASSEVGGTRNSPLHF. The chain carries TRBV6-4 and TRBJ1-6; D is perhaps TRBD1 (5 bases). Germline loops: CDR1 MRHNA, CDR2 SNTAGT. The CDR3 covers 16 residues. With 3 bases removed from V and 6 bases from J, the gap between germline ends came to 15 bases.

This chain joins TRBV19 and TRBJ1-2; D may be TRBD1 (6 bases). Deletions cut 3 bases from V and 0 bases from J, with 14 bases between. The CDR3 extends over 16 amino acids. Germline V gives CDR1 LNHDA, CDR2 SQIVND (reference sequence). CDR3 coding DNA: TGTGCCAGTAGTATCCGAGACAGGCGCTCTAACTATGGCTACACCTTC. It codes for CASSIRDRRSNYGYTF.

J is TRBJ2-7 and V is TRBV6-6; D may be TRBD1 (7 bases). The germline gives CDR1 MNHNY, CDR2 SVGAGI (reference sequence). V lost 5 bases to trimming and J lost 3 bases, with 26 bases between them. CDR3 length: 18 residues. CDR3 residues: CASSPSRRDSYRDYEQYF. The CDR3 nucleotides are TGTGCCAGCAGTCCCTCTAGGAGGGACAGCTACCGGGACTACGAGCAGTACTTC.

The chain uses TRBV19 and TRBJ2-4; 9 nucleotides match TRBD1. The CDR3 runs 18 residues. Trimming took 3 bases from V and 5 from J; bases not matched to a gene: 14. Germline CDR1 LNHDA, CDR2 SQIVND (reference sequence). The CDR3 protein is CASSIRRTGDPLENIQYF. The CDR3, as DNA: TGTGCCAGTAGTATTAGGAGGACAGGGGACCCCTTGGAAAACATTCAGTACTTC.

This chain connects TRBV9 to TRBJ2-1; 9 bases fit TRBD2. The V gene end was trimmed by 0 bases and the J gene end by 4 bases; junction bases not matched to a gene: 5. The V gene's germline CDR1 is SGDLS and CDR2 YYNGEE. This CDR3 spans 16 amino acids. The CDR3 nucleotides are TGTGCCAGCAGCGTAGACCCAGCGGGGGGTTACAATGAGCAGTTCTTC. It specifies CASSVDPAGGYNEQFF.

The rearrangement links TRBV7-6 to TRBJ1-2; 7 bases match TRBD1. The V gene's germline CDR1 is SGHVS and CDR2 FNYEAQ. The CDR3 is 15 residues long. The J segment lost 4 bases and the V segment lost 7 bases, leaving 12 bases of the junction unmatched. Here the CDR3 DNA reads TGTGCCAGCACCCCGTTAGGAGGGGGCATCTATGGCTACACCTTC. It translates to CASTPLGGGIYGYTF.

The chain links TRBV14 to TRBJ2-1; the match to TRBD2 covers 9 bases. The CDR3 is made up of 19 amino acids. The trim removed 1 base at V and 0 bases at J, leaving 10 bases unmatched. Germline CDR1 and CDR2: SGHDN and FVKESK. The DNA of the CDR3 is TGTGCCAGCAGCCAAGTGGTAGCGGGGGTTTCTAGCTCCTACAATGAGCAGTTCTTC. As protein: CASSQVVAGVSSSYNEQFF.

The chain couples TRBV5-6 to TRBJ1-1; TRBD1 matches 9 bases. The germline V gene encodes CDR1 SGHDT and CDR2 YYEEEE. Germline trimming cut 4 bases from V and 4 bases from J; bases unmatched to any gene: 14. The CDR3 consists of 17 residues. The CDR3 nucleotides read TGTGCCAGCAGCCTGCCGGGACAGGGATCTCTGAGCACTGAAGCTTTCTTT. Translation gives CASSLPGQGSLSTEAFF.

The CDR3 sequence: CASSYSTGKNSPLHF. DNA for the CDR3: TGTGCCAGCAGTTACTCCACAGGGAAGAATTCACCCCTCCACTTT. The rearrangement links TRBV6-5 to TRBJ1-6; a possible D gene is TRBD1 (6 bases). V lost 0 bases, J lost 7 bases, and 10 bases lay in between. Germline V lookup: CDR1 MNHEY, CDR2 SVGAGI. CDR3 length equals 15 residues.

The chain joins TRBV5-1 to TRBJ2-3; the D gene is possibly TRBD2 (6 bases). CDR3 size: 18 residues. Per the germline V gene, CDR1 is SGHRS and CDR2 is YFSETQ. With 4 bases removed from V and 0 bases from J, the gap between germline ends came to 21 bases. This CDR3 reads CASSTTGPRGTSTDTQYF. CDR3 DNA sequence: TGCGCCAGCAGCACCACAGGTCCTAGAGGGACTAGCACAGATACGCAGTATTTT.

This rearrangement joins TRBV15 to TRBJ1-5, with a tentative D call TRBD1 (6 bases). The germline V and J ends were trimmed by 3 bases and 5 bases, with 20 bases remaining between them. The CDR3 contains 17 residues. Germline assignment: CDR1 LNHNV and CDR2 YYDKDF (reference sequence). The CDR3 coding sequence is TGTGCCACCAGCAGCCACAGAGGGGCAGGGGCCTATCAGCCCCAGCATTTT. Its translation is CATSSHRGAGAYQPQHF.

The rearrangement joins TRBV15 to TRBJ2-7; D may be TRBD2 (5 bases). The CDR3 totals 12 residues. Trimming cost V 4 bases and J 6 bases, with 10 bases left between them. Germline V lookup: CDR1 LNHNV, CDR2 YYDKDF (reference sequence). The CDR3 loop is CATSTSRGEQYF. The CDR3 bases are TGTGCCACCAGCACGTCCCGGGGCGAGCAGTACTTC.

This clone was counted once. The V gene is TRBV10-3, the J gene TRBJ1-1; D is undetermined. The CDR3 totals 14 residues. Germline V lookup: CDR1 ENHRY, CDR2 SYGVKD. With 3 bases removed from V and 6 bases from J, the gap between germline ends came to 14 bases. The CDR3 region has the DNA TGTGCCATCAGTGAAGAGGGTACCTGGGCTGAAGCTTTCTTT. Protein sequence: CAISEEGTWAEAFF.

The chain is built from TRBV9 and TRBJ2-3, with 11 bases lining up with TRBD1. CDR1 and CDR2 from the germline V gene are SGDLS and YYNGEE. Trimming took 0 bases from V and 6 from J; bases not matched to a gene: 6. This CDR3 is built from 16 residues. This CDR3 reads CASSVDGTGGGDTQYF. CDR3 bases: TGTGCCAGCAGCGTAGACGGGACAGGGGGTGGGGATACGCAGTATTTT.

This chain links TRBV7-2 with TRBJ1-1; D is unresolved. The V gene lost 3 bases and the J gene lost 10 bases, with 15 bases spanning the gap. This CDR3 is 13 amino acids long. Germline loops: CDR1 SGHTA, CDR2 FQGNSA. CDR3 bases: TGTGCCAGCAGCTTGAGCCCCGTTGGTGGAGCTTTCTTT. This translates into CASSLSPVGGAFF.

The chain employs TRBV6-5 and TRBJ2-7; D possibly corresponds to TRBD2 (6 bases). V gave up 7 bases and J gave up 6 bases, with 19 bases separating them. Germline V gives CDR1 MNHEY, CDR2 SVGAGI. The CDR3 loop spans 14 amino acids. In DNA form, the CDR3 reads TGTGCCAGCACCCTGATGGGAGGAAGCCCCGAGCAGTACTTC. The encoded protein is CASTLMGGSPEQYF.

The V and J genes are TRBV6-1 and TRBJ1-2; D not resolved. V lost 2 bases and J lost 7, with 8 bases in between. CDR1 MNHNS and CDR2 SASEGT come from the germline V gene. The CDR3 runs 12 residues. The CDR3 spells CASSERGSGYTF. The DNA for the CDR3 is TGTGCCAGCAGTGAACGAGGGAGTGGCTACACCTTC.

This chain uses TRBV4-3 with TRBJ1-6; D not certain. The V end was cut by 0 bases, the J end by 10 bases, with 10 bases between. The germline CDR1 and CDR2 sequences are LGHNA and YSLEER. This CDR3 region has 14 residues. For the CDR3, the DNA is TGCGCCAGCAGCCAAGATCTAAACCGGTCACCCCTCCACTTT. Translating it yields CASSQDLNRSPLHF.

The chain combines TRBV27 with TRBJ2-3, with TRBD1 matching over 7 bases. Trimming took 2 bases from V and 1 from J; bases not matched to a gene: 6. The germline V gene has CDR1 MNHEY and CDR2 SMNVEV (reference sequence). CDR3 length: 16 residues. The CDR3 DNA reads TGTGCCAGCAGTTTAGTAACAGGGGTTGGCACAGATACGCAGTATTTT. It codes for CASSLVTGVGTDTQYF.

The J gene is TRBJ1-2, the V gene TRBV3-1 (or the pseudogene TRBV3-2); a weak D match, TRBD1 (5 bases). Trimming took 1 base from V and 2 from J, leaving 11 bases between them. CDR1 and CDR2 from the germline V gene are LGHDT and YNNKEL (reference sequence). This CDR3 is 15 amino acids long. The CDR3 reads CASSQAYRTNYGYTF. DNA for the CDR3: TGTGCCAGCAGCCAAGCCTACAGGACCAACTATGGCTACACCTTC.

The chain couples TRBV6-5 to TRBJ1-2, with D tentatively TRBD1 (6 bases). V lost 6 bases to trimming and J lost 2 bases, with 13 bases between them. Germline assignment: CDR1 MNHEY and CDR2 SVGAGI. This CDR3 is built from 14 residues. CDR3 DNA: TGTGCCAGCAGATCCCCAGGGGCCAACTATGGCTACACCTTC. It translates to CASRSPGANYGYTF.

This sequence joins TRBV5-1 and TRBJ1-1; D possibly corresponds to TRBD1 (5 bases). V was trimmed by 1 base and J by 3 bases, leaving 10 bases between them. In germline, CDR1 is SGHRS, CDR2 YFSETQ. The CDR3 is 14 amino acids. The CDR3 protein is CASSLQGGDTEAFF. CDR3 in DNA: TGCGCCAGCAGCTTGCAGGGAGGGGACACTGAAGCTTTCTTT.

This clone has a single count. The chain carries TRBV23-1 and TRBJ1-2; 9 positions match TRBD1. TRBV23-1 is noted as an ORF with a role that remains uncertain. Unmatched junction bases numbered 13, after V lost 4 bases and J lost 4 bases. This CDR3 has 17 residues. The CDR3 bases are TGCGCCAGCAGTCTAAACCCCCGGGACAGGGAGCTCTATGGCTACACCTTC. Protein sequence: CASSLNPRDRELYGYTF.

This clone was found once. Other DNA variants within this sample encode the same CDR3. The CDR3 DNA reads as TGCGCCAGCAGCTTAGGACAGAGCACAGATACGCAGTATTTT. This translates into CASSLGQSTDTQYF. The chain joins TRBV5-1 to TRBJ2-3; tentative D call: TRBD1 (6 bases). The CDR3 runs 14 residues. Trimming took 2 bases from V and 0 from J, leaving 7 bases between them. CDR1 and CDR2 (germline): SGHRS, YFSETQ. The full variable domain, in which reference TRBV5-1 and TRBJ2-3 provide the parts outside the CDR3, is KAGVTQTPRYLIKTRGQQVTLSCSPISGHRSVSWYQQTPGQGLQFLFEYFSETQRNKGNFPGRFSGRQFSNSRSEMNVSTLELGDSALYLCASSLGQSTDTQYFGPGTRLTVL.

The chain has TRBV4-1 and TRBJ2-3; 13 positions match TRBD2. The trim removed 5 bases at V and 4 bases at J, leaving 6 bases unmatched. CDR3 length: 16 amino acids. Germline-derived CDR1 and CDR2 are MGHRA and YSYEKL. The CDR3 DNA sequence: TGCGCCAGCAGCACACTAGCGGGGGGGCGGGCAGATACGCAGTATTTT. This sequence encodes CASSTLAGGRADTQYF.

The chain combines TRBV6-5 with TRBJ2-6; D not resolved. The CDR3 covers 14 residues. V lost 7 bases and J 3 bases, leaving 10 bases between the germline ends. Per germline, CDR1 MNHEY and CDR2 SVGAGI. CDR3 in amino acids: CASKSGFGANVLTF. CDR3 sequence (DNA): TGTGCCAGCAAATCAGGCTTTGGGGCCAACGTCCTGACTTTC.

The chain employs TRBV7-2 and TRBJ2-1; possibly TRBD2 for D (6 bases). CDR1 and CDR2 (germline): SGHTA, FQGNSA. The CDR3 runs to 15 residues. V was trimmed by 3 bases and J by 6 bases, leaving 15 bases between them. In DNA form, the CDR3 reads TGTGCCAGCAGCTTTCTCGGCGGGGCTTCCAATGAGCAGTTCTTC. The encoded protein is CASSFLGGASNEQFF.

The chain couples TRBV5-1 to TRBJ2-2; perhaps TRBD1 as D (5 bases). Germline V gene data show CDR1 as SGHRS and CDR2 as YFSETQ. V lost 0 bases, J lost 3 bases, and 9 bases lay in between. CDR3 length equals 15 residues. CDR3 residues: CASSLEGPYTGELFF. The CDR3 DNA sequence: TGCGCCAGCAGCTTGGAGGGGCCCTACACCGGGGAGCTGTTTTTT. Variable domain in full (rest from reference TRBV5-1 and TRBJ2-2): KAGVTQTPRYLIKTRGQQVTLSCSPISGHRSVSWYQQTPGQGLQFLFEYFSETQRNKGNFPGRFSGRQFSNSRSEMNVSTLELGDSALYLCASSLEGPYTGELFFGEGSRLTVL.

The chain carries TRBV7-8 and TRBJ1-5; no definite D call. The CDR3 is 16 residues long. V dropped 5 bases and J dropped 0 bases, with 14 bases sitting between them. Germline CDR1 is SGHVS and CDR2 is FQNEAQ. Here the CDR3 DNA reads TGTGCCAGCAGCCCAAACTCGAGGGATAGCAATCAGCCCCAGCATTTT. Translating it yields CASSPNSRDSNQPQHF.